A single sample is the source of the 6 T cell receptor beta chains below, sequenced in a study of T cell responses to AZD1222 COVID-19 vaccine (dated by TCRdb to the early 2020s). Libraries were prepared through the immunoSEQ multiplex PCR assay. TCRdb retrieved this table from immuneACCESS and kept in-frame rearrangements only. Not all clones are present; in checked studies, unresolved V genes account for under half, and no reason is known for the remainder. Present in this sample are some 99,000 clones, about 85% of which were seen just once. Approximately 5% of the sample comes from the top ten. What the time point label conveys for this sample: baseline before first vaccination. The material sequenced was peripheral blood, taken on day 0 of AZD1222 vaccination. These receptors came from an adult in good health.

The genes are TRBV5-1 and TRBJ2-5; 7 bases line up with TRBD1. The CDR3 extends over 13 amino acids. After removal of 3 bases from V and 3 bases from J, the junction contained 2 bases not matched to a gene. Germline values: CDR1 SGHRS, CDR2 YFSETQ. The DNA for the CDR3 is TGCGCCAGCAGCTCCGGGACAGAAGAGACCCAGTACTTC. Translation: CASSSGTEETQYF.

The J gene is TRBJ1-1, the V gene TRBV6-1; D unresolved. V lost 3 bases, J lost 7 bases, and 9 bases lay in between. The CDR3 is made up of 12 amino acids. Germline V gives CDR1 MNHNS, CDR2 SASEGT. CDR3 DNA sequence: TGTGCCAGCAGTGACCGCAGAGTTGAAGCTTTCTTT. Translating it yields CASSDRRVEAFF.

The chain links TRBV5-5 to TRBJ2-6, with D tentatively TRBD1 (5 bases). Per the germline V gene, CDR1 is SGHKS and CDR2 is YYEKEE (reference sequence). This CDR3 region has 17 residues. V lost 2 bases and J 7 bases, leaving 19 bases between the germline ends. CDR3 residues: CASSFTGSSIGANVLTF. CDR3 nucleotide sequence: TGTGCCAGCAGCTTCACAGGCTCGTCGATCGGTGCCAACGTCCTGACTTTC.

V and J are TRBV28 and TRBJ2-1; tentatively, D is TRBD2 (6 bases). CDR3 length: 15 amino acids. The V gene lost 5 bases and the J gene lost 3 bases, with 14 bases spanning the gap. Germline CDR1 MDHEN, CDR2 SYDVKM. The CDR3 bases are TGTGCCAGCAGTCTCCAGGGAGGAGGCTACAATGAGCAGTTCTTC. Translation: CASSLQGGGYNEQFF. Filled out from reference TRBV28 and TRBJ2-1, the complete variable domain reads DVKVTQSSRYLVKRTGEKVFLECVQDMDHENMFWYRQDPGLGLRLIYFSYDVKMKEKGDIPEGYSVSREKKERFSLILESASTNQTSMYLCASSLQGGGYNEQFFGPGTRLTVL.

J is TRBJ2-5 and V is TRBV18, with TRBD2 identical over 8 bases. V was pared by 6 bases and J by 5 bases, with 5 bases of the junction left unmatched. Per the germline V gene, CDR1 is KGHSH and CDR2 is LQKENI. The CDR3 has 13 residues. CDR3 DNA sequence: TGTGCCAGCTCGCCTACTAGCGGCGAGACCCAGTACTTC. Amino acid sequence: CASSPTSGETQYF.

The chain joins TRBV19 to TRBJ2-2, with D possibly TRBD2 on 6 matching bases. Germline CDR1 LNHDA, CDR2 SQIVND (reference sequence). This CDR3 is 15 amino acids long. Trimming stripped 3 bases from V and 7 bases from J, with 15 bases between. Here the CDR3 DNA reads TGTGCCAGTAGTATTTTGGCGGGGCAGGGCGGGGAGCTGTTTTTT. It translates to CASSILAGQGGELFF.